This TCR beta chain was sequenced for a study of T cells in Graves' hyperthyroidism and ophthalmopathy. Study-wide findings and caveats: With a median lead of 6.5 months before onset, the model predicted ophthalmopathy.

Using RNA transcripts as the source, TCR beta CDR3 regions were amplified. When the TCR CDR3 underwent first-round RT-PCR, the HTBI primer set was used. From the multiplex PCR reads, TCRdb called clonotypes with MiXCR, one entry per CDR3 protein. The repertoire holds roughly 500,000 distinct CDR3 sequences, with approximately 22% as singletons. The sample holds a few counts of this clonotype. Antigen unknown. Fresh peripheral blood, 8 to 10 ml, was the source of the PBMCs. The length of the CDR3 is 15 residues. Trimming at V came to 6 bases and at J to 2 bases, leaving 8 bases not matched to a gene. The germline V gene encodes CDR1 LGHDT and CDR2 YNNKEL (reference sequence).

The V gene is TRBV3-1, the J gene TRBJ2-7, with 9 positions matching TRBD2. This clonotype was obtained from a woman in her 70s with Graves' ophthalmopathy. Source material: blood. CDR3 residues: CASSPSLAGTYEQYF. Written as DNA, the CDR3 is TGTGCCAGCAGTCCTTCACTAGCGGGTACCTACGAGCAGTACTTC.